These T cell receptor beta chains were read from a single sample in a study of blood T cell repertoires in COVID-19. TCRdb's copy holds only in-frame clones and misses some; the assay was immunoSEQ multiplex PCR. The sample lists about 50,000 clones, roughly 91% occurring once. Sequencing was carried out using peripheral blood. The origin of the receptors is a human donor in a cohort sampled during active COVID-19. Both conserved end residues are part of each CDR3. Each record gives: clone size, D gene, V gene, J gene, CDR3 protein, CDR3 DNA. A D gene is named only where the DNA matches it firmly. A clone size is listed for some rows: how often the clone was seen (once, few, many), or a class if it is expanded.

abundance: NA; d_gene: NA; v_gene: TRBV21-1; j_gene: TRBJ1-6; CDR3aa: CASSKVADYNSPLHF; CDR3nt: TGTGCCAGCAGCAAAGTAGCAGATTATAATTCACCCCTCCACTTT
abundance: NA; d_gene: NA; v_gene: TRBV18; j_gene: TRBJ1-5; CDR3aa: CASSLAEGNQPQHF; CDR3nt: TGTGCCAGCTCACTGGCCGAGGGTAATCAGCCCCAGCATTTT
abundance: NA; d_gene: NA; v_gene: TRBV7-9; j_gene: TRBJ2-3; CDR3aa: CASSLAHVREGTDTQYF; CDR3nt: TGTGCCAGCAGCTTAGCGCACGTGAGGGAGGGCACAGATACGCAGTATTTT
abundance: NA; d_gene: NA; v_gene: TRBV10-3; j_gene: TRBJ2-1; CDR3aa: CAISEFMGSEQFF; CDR3nt: TGTGCCATCAGTGAGTTCATGGGGAGTGAGCAGTTCTTC
abundance: NA; d_gene: NA; v_gene: TRBV19; j_gene: TRBJ1-1; CDR3aa: CASSINGGNTEAFF; CDR3nt: TGTGCCAGTAGTATAAACGGCGGGAACACTGAAGCTTTCTTT
abundance: once; d_gene: NA; v_gene: TRBV6-2/TRBV6-3; j_gene: TRBJ2-1; CDR3aa: CASSYEAGLAEQFF; CDR3nt: TGTGCCAGCAGTTACGAGGCAGGGTTGGCTGAGCAGTTCTTC
abundance: NA; d_gene: TRBD1; v_gene: TRBV5-1; j_gene: TRBJ1-6; CDR3aa: CASSRDRANNSPLHF; CDR3nt: TGCGCCAGCAGTCGGGACAGGGCGAATAATTCACCCCTCCACTTT
abundance: NA; d_gene: NA; v_gene: TRBV29-1; j_gene: TRBJ2-7; CDR3aa: CSVPGTLNYEQYF; CDR3nt: TGCAGCGTCCCCGGGACACTCAACTACGAGCAGTACTTC
abundance: NA; d_gene: TRBD2; v_gene: TRBV5-1; j_gene: TRBJ2-1; CDR3aa: CASSLASGSHEQFF; CDR3nt: TGCGCCAGCAGCTTGGCTAGCGGGAGCCATGAGCAGTTCTTC
abundance: NA; d_gene: TRBD2; v_gene: TRBV11-2; j_gene: TRBJ2-1; CDR3aa: CASSPSPRGGRNEQFF; CDR3nt: TGTGCCAGCAGCCCAAGTCCGCGGGGGGGCCGGAATGAGCAGTTCTTC
abundance: NA; d_gene: NA; v_gene: TRBV30; j_gene: TRBJ2-1; CDR3aa: CAWSVSDYQGDEQFF; CDR3nt: TGTGCCTGGAGTGTTTCGGACTACCAGGGCGATGAGCAGTTCTTC
abundance: NA; d_gene: NA; v_gene: TRBV5-6; j_gene: TRBJ1-1; CDR3aa: CASSSVHTGRAFF; CDR3nt: TGTGCCAGCAGCTCCGTCCACACCGGGAGAGCTTTCTTT
abundance: few; d_gene: TRBD1; v_gene: TRBV3-1/TRBV3-2; j_gene: TRBJ1-6; CDR3aa: CASKHADRAYNSPLHF; CDR3nt: TGTGCCAGCAAGCATGCGGACAGGGCATATAATTCACCCCTCCACTTT
abundance: once; d_gene: NA; v_gene: TRBV24-1; j_gene: TRBJ1-1; CDR3aa: CATSDSRQVMNTEAFF; CDR3nt: TGTGCCACCAGTGATTCGAGACAGGTAATGAACACTGAAGCTTTCTTT
abundance: NA; d_gene: TRBD2; v_gene: TRBV27; j_gene: TRBJ2-2; CDR3aa: CASSFLGLAGRTGELFF; CDR3nt: TGTGCCAGCAGTTTTCTGGGACTAGCGGGAAGGACCGGGGAGCTGTTTTTT
abundance: NA; d_gene: NA; v_gene: TRBV27; j_gene: TRBJ2-3; CDR3aa: CASNTSGLSTDTQYF; CDR3nt: TGTGCCAGCAATACCAGCGGGCTAAGCACAGATACGCAGTATTTT
abundance: NA; d_gene: NA; v_gene: TRBV28; j_gene: TRBJ1-5; CDR3aa: CASSFPFDRSRQPQHF; CDR3nt: TGTGCCAGCAGTTTCCCTTTCGACAGGTCGAGGCAGCCCCAGCATTTT
abundance: NA; d_gene: TRBD2; v_gene: TRBV2; j_gene: TRBJ2-1; CDR3aa: CATQRAGGRTYNEQFF; CDR3nt: TGTGCCACACAACGAGCGGGGGGCCGAACCTACAATGAGCAGTTCTTC
abundance: NA; d_gene: TRBD1; v_gene: TRBV7-3; j_gene: TRBJ2-1; CDR3aa: CASSTTGGASYNEQFF; CDR3nt: TGTGCCAGCAGCACAACAGGGGGCGCCTCCTACAATGAGCAGTTCTTC
abundance: once; d_gene: NA; v_gene: TRBV6-4; j_gene: TRBJ2-1; CDR3aa: CASSVLQDNEQFF; CDR3nt: TGTGCCAGCAGTGTTTTACAGGACAATGAGCAGTTCTTC
abundance: NA; d_gene: NA; v_gene: TRBV11-1; j_gene: TRBJ2-7; CDR3aa: CASSNRDRGRDEQYF; CDR3nt: TGTGCCAGCAGCAACAGAGATAGGGGTAGGGACGAGCAGTACTTC
abundance: once; d_gene: NA; v_gene: TRBV4-2; j_gene: TRBJ2-3; CDR3aa: CASSHGWRDSGRDTQYF; CDR3nt: TGTGCCAGCAGCCATGGTTGGAGGGACTCGGGGCGGGATACGCAGTATTTT
abundance: NA; d_gene: TRBD1; v_gene: TRBV5-1; j_gene: TRBJ1-3; CDR3aa: CASSPDGQAGNTIYF; CDR3nt: TGCGCCAGCAGCCCGGACGGACAGGCTGGAAACACCATATATTTT
abundance: NA; d_gene: NA; v_gene: TRBV3-1/TRBV3-2; j_gene: TRBJ2-4; CDR3aa: CASSQGTGAKSKNIQYF; CDR3nt: TGTGCCAGCAGCCAGGGAACTGGGGCGAAGTCCAAAAACATTCAGTACTTC
abundance: NA; d_gene: NA; v_gene: TRBV6-6; j_gene: TRBJ1-5; CDR3aa: CASRFLGNQPQHF; CDR3nt: TGTGCCAGCCGATTTTTAGGCAATCAGCCCCAGCATTTT
abundance: once; d_gene: TRBD1; v_gene: TRBV24-1; j_gene: TRBJ2-3; CDR3aa: CATSDLPGTGGVSTDTQYF; CDR3nt: TGTGCCACCAGTGATTTGCCGGGGACAGGGGGAGTAAGCACAGATACGCAGTATTTT
abundance: NA; d_gene: TRBD2; v_gene: TRBV3-1/TRBV3-2; j_gene: TRBJ2-2; CDR3aa: CASSQPIAGGSNGELFF; CDR3nt: TGTGCCAGCAGCCAACCCATAGCGGGAGGAAGTAACGGGGAGCTGTTTTTT
abundance: NA; d_gene: TRBD1; v_gene: TRBV7-2; j_gene: TRBJ2-5; CDR3aa: CASSLSGQGSWETQYF; CDR3nt: TGTGCCAGCAGCTTGTCTGGACAGGGGAGTTGGGAGACCCAGTACTTC
abundance: NA; d_gene: NA; v_gene: TRBV7-3; j_gene: TRBJ2-5; CDR3aa: CASSLSPGRGETQYF; CDR3nt: TGTGCCAGCAGCTTATCCCCAGGACGGGGAGAGACCCAGTACTTC
abundance: NA; d_gene: NA; v_gene: TRBV28; j_gene: TRBJ1-1; CDR3aa: CASTRGGYPLNTEAFF; CDR3nt: TGTGCCAGCACCAGAGGGGGTTATCCTTTGAACACTGAAGCTTTCTTT
abundance: NA; d_gene: TRBD2; v_gene: TRBV28; j_gene: TRBJ2-3; CDR3aa: CASSLWTSGGQGQYF; CDR3nt: TGTGCCAGCAGTTTATGGACTAGCGGGGGGCAGGGGCAGTATTTT
abundance: NA; d_gene: TRBD1; v_gene: TRBV6-1; j_gene: TRBJ1-1; CDR3aa: CASSDRGRDEAFF; CDR3nt: TGTGCCAGCAGTGACAGGGGGCGGGATGAAGCTTTCTTT
abundance: NA; d_gene: TRBD1; v_gene: TRBV3-1/TRBV3-2; j_gene: TRBJ2-7; CDR3aa: CASSSRGQGYEQYF; CDR3nt: TGTGCCAGCAGCTCCCGGGGACAGGGGTACGAGCAGTACTTC
abundance: NA; d_gene: TRBD2; v_gene: TRBV5-6; j_gene: TRBJ2-1; CDR3aa: CASSLGLAVNNEQFF; CDR3nt: TGTGCCAGCAGCTTGGGTCTAGCGGTGAACAATGAGCAGTTCTTC
abundance: NA; d_gene: NA; v_gene: TRBV24-1; j_gene: TRBJ2-2; CDR3aa: CATSDFFGPGELFF; CDR3nt: TGTGCCACCAGTGATTTTTTTGGCCCCGGGGAGCTGTTTTTT
abundance: NA; d_gene: NA; v_gene: TRBV29-1; j_gene: TRBJ2-7; CDR3aa: CSVEESSYEQYF; CDR3nt: TGCAGCGTTGAAGAGAGCTCCTACGAGCAGTACTTC
abundance: NA; d_gene: TRBD1; v_gene: TRBV28; j_gene: TRBJ2-1; CDR3aa: CASREGTGALNEQFF; CDR3nt: TGTGCCAGCAGGGAAGGGACAGGGGCGCTCAATGAGCAGTTCTTC
abundance: NA; d_gene: NA; v_gene: TRBV24-1; j_gene: TRBJ2-1; CDR3aa: CATSETGVRNEQFF; CDR3nt: TGTGCCACCAGTGAGACGGGAGTTCGCAATGAGCAGTTCTTC
abundance: NA; d_gene: NA; v_gene: TRBV5-1; j_gene: TRBJ1-5; CDR3aa: CASSPGGASNQPQHF; CDR3nt: TGCGCCAGCAGTCCGGGGGGGGCGAGCAATCAGCCCCAGCATTTT
abundance: NA; d_gene: TRBD2; v_gene: TRBV25-1; j_gene: TRBJ2-2; CDR3aa: CASSGGRDTGELFF; CDR3nt: TGTGCCAGCAGCGGGGGGAGGGACACCGGGGAGCTGTTTTTT
abundance: NA; d_gene: TRBD1; v_gene: TRBV27; j_gene: TRBJ1-4; CDR3aa: CASSLNRGTGEKLFF; CDR3nt: TGTGCCAGCAGCCTCAACAGGGGTACAGGGGAAAAACTGTTTTTT
abundance: NA; d_gene: TRBD1; v_gene: TRBV11-3; j_gene: TRBJ1-1; CDR3aa: CASSLTGGNTEAFF; CDR3nt: TGTGCCAGCAGCTTGACAGGGGGGAACACTGAAGCTTTCTTT
abundance: once; d_gene: NA; v_gene: TRBV6-5; j_gene: TRBJ2-4; CDR3aa: CASGWAQGSKNIQYF; CDR3nt: TGTGCCAGCGGCTGGGCACAGGGTTCCAAAAACATTCAGTACTTC
abundance: NA; d_gene: NA; v_gene: TRBV6-4; j_gene: TRBJ1-2; CDR3aa: CASSAVFTNYGYTF; CDR3nt: TGTGCCAGCAGTGCCGTATTTACTAACTATGGCTACACCTTC
abundance: NA; d_gene: NA; v_gene: TRBV11-3; j_gene: TRBJ2-3; CDR3aa: CASSLGARTDTQYF; CDR3nt: TGTGCCAGCAGCTTAGGGGCTCGCACAGATACGCAGTATTTT
abundance: NA; d_gene: TRBD2; v_gene: TRBV9; j_gene: TRBJ2-3; CDR3aa: CASKLSGSGTDTQYF; CDR3nt: TGTGCCAGCAAACTTAGCGGGAGTGGCACAGATACGCAGTATTTT
abundance: NA; d_gene: TRBD1; v_gene: TRBV7-3; j_gene: TRBJ1-4; CDR3aa: CASSEGQGVNEKLFF; CDR3nt: TGTGCCAGCAGCGAGGGGCAGGGGGTCAATGAAAAACTGTTTTTT
abundance: NA; d_gene: NA; v_gene: TRBV20-1; j_gene: TRBJ2-1; CDR3aa: CSASSQGPYNEQFF; CDR3nt: TGCAGTGCTAGTAGTCAGGGTCCCTACAATGAGCAGTTCTTC
abundance: NA; d_gene: NA; v_gene: TRBV4-1; j_gene: TRBJ2-3; CDR3aa: CASSQAWKGGGEGDTQYF; CDR3nt: TGCGCCAGCAGCCAAGCCTGGAAAGGAGGGGGCGAGGGGGATACGCAGTATTTT
abundance: few; d_gene: NA; v_gene: TRBV7-3; j_gene: TRBJ1-1; CDR3aa: CASSLQMNTEAFF; CDR3nt: TGTGCCAGCAGCCTCCAGATGAACACTGAAGCTTTCTTT
abundance: NA; d_gene: TRBD2; v_gene: TRBV25-1; j_gene: TRBJ2-2; CDR3aa: CASSEGGLARNTGELFF; CDR3nt: TGTGCCAGCAGTGAGGGGGGACTAGCGCGTAACACCGGGGAGCTGTTTTTT
abundance: few; d_gene: TRBD2; v_gene: TRBV7-8; j_gene: TRBJ2-1; CDR3aa: CASSRRVGGAYNEQFF; CDR3nt: TGTGCCAGCAGCAGGCGGGTCGGGGGGGCCTACAATGAGCAGTTCTTC
abundance: NA; d_gene: TRBD2; v_gene: TRBV27; j_gene: TRBJ2-1; CDR3aa: CASSLRLAGGTHNEQFF; CDR3nt: TGTGCCAGCAGTCTACGACTAGCGGGAGGGACCCACAATGAGCAGTTCTTC
abundance: NA; d_gene: NA; v_gene: TRBV21-1; j_gene: TRBJ2-3; CDR3aa: CASSTSGESSTDTQYF; CDR3nt: TGTGCCAGCAGCACCTCAGGGGAATCTAGCACAGATACGCAGTATTTT
abundance: few; d_gene: TRBD1; v_gene: TRBV5-1; j_gene: TRBJ2-6; CDR3aa: CASSFGSDRVGANVLTF; CDR3nt: TGCGCCAGCAGCTTTGGCAGCGACAGGGTTGGGGCCAACGTCCTGACTTTC